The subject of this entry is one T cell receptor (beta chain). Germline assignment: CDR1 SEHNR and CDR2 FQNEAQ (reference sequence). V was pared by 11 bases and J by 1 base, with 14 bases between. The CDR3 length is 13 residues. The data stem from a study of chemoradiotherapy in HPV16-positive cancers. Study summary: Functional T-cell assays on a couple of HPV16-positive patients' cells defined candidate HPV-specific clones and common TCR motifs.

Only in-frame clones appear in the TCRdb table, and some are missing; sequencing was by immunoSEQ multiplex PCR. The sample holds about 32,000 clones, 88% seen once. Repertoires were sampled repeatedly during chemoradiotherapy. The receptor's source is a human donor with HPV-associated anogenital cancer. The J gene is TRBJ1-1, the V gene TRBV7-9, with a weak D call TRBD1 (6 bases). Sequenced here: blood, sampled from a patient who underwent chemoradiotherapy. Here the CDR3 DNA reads TGTGCCGGAGGGGGGGAAGGGAACACTGAAGCTTTCTTT. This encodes CAGGGEGNTEAFF.